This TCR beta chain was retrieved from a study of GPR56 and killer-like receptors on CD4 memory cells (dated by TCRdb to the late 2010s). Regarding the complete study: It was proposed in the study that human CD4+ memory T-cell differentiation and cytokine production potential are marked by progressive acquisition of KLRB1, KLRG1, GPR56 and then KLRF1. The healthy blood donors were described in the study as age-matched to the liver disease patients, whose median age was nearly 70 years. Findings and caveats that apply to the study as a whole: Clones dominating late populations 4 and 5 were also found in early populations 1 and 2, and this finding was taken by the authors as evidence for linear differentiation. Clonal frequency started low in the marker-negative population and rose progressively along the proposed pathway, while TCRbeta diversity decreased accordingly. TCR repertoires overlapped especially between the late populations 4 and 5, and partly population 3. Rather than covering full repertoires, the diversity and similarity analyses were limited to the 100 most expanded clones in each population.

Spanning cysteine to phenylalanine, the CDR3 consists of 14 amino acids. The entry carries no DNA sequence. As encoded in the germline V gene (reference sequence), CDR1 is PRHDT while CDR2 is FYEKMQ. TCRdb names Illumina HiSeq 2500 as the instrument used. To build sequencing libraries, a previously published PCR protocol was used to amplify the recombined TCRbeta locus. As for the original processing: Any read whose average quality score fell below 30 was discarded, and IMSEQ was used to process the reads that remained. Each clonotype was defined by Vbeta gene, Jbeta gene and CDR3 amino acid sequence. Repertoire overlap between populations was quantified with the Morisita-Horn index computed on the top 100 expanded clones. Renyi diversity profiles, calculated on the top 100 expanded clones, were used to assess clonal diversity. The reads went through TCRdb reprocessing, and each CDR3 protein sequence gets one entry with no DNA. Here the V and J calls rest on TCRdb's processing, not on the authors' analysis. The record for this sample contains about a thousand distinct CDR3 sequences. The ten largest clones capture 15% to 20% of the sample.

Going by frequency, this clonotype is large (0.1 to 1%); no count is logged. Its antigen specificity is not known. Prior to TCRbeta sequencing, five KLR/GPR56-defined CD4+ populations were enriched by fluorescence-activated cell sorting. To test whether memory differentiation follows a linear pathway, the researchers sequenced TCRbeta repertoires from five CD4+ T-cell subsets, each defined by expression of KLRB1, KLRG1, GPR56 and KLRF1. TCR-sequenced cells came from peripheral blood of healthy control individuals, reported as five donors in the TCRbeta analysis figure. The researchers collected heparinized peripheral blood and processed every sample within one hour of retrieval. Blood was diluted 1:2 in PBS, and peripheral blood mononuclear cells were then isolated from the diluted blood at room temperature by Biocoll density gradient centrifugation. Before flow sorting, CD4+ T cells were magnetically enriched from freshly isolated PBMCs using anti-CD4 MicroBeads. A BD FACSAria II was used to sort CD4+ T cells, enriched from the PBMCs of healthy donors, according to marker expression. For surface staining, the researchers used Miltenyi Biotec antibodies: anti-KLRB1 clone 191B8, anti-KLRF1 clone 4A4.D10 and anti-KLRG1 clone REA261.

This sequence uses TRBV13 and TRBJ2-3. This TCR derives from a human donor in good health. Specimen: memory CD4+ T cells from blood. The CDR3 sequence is CASSRVGYADTQYF.